The next 13 T cell receptor beta chains were all read from a single sample in a study of blood T cell repertoires in COVID-19. Sequencing used immunoSEQ multiplex PCR; TCRdb keeps in-frame clones, though not all of them. The data show some 200,000 clones, approximately 91% seen once. Source material: peripheral blood. Source of these receptors: a man in his fifties or sixties with COVID-19, enrolled during active disease.

The V call is TRBV10-3, the J call TRBJ2-2; 8 positions match TRBD2. Unmatched junction bases numbered 0, after V lost 3 bases and J lost 6 bases. The CDR3 length is 13 residues. In germline, CDR1 is ENHRY, CDR2 SYGVKD. The CDR3 protein is CAISDGGAGELFF. Here the CDR3 DNA reads TGTGCCATCAGTGACGGGGGGGCCGGGGAGCTGTTTTTT.

The chain joins TRBV5-4 to TRBJ1-1; TRBD1 might be the D (6 bases). The V gene's germline CDR1 is SGHNT and CDR2 YYREEE (reference sequence). The CDR3 extends over 15 amino acids. Trimming left V 4 bases short and J 0 bases short, with 13 bases between. The CDR3 is CASSARGGMNTEAFF. In DNA form, the CDR3 reads TGTGCCAGCAGCGCTAGGGGGGGGATGAACACTGAAGCTTTCTTT.

This chain uses TRBV28 with TRBJ1-4; D is uncertain. The V gene lost 7 bases and the J gene lost 5 bases, with 14 bases spanning the gap. The CDR3 is 14 amino acids. Germline CDR1 and CDR2: MDHEN and SYDVKM. The CDR3 DNA reads TGTGCCAGCACCGTCGGGGTACCCAATGAAAAACTGTTTTTT. Translating it yields CASTVGVPNEKLFF. Full variable domain (outside the CDR3, taken from reference TRBV28 and TRBJ1-4): DVKVTQSSRYLVKRTGEKVFLECVQDMDHENMFWYRQDPGLGLRLIYFSYDVKMKEKGDIPEGYSVSREKKERFSLILESASTNQTSMYLCASTVGVPNEKLFFGSGTQLSVL.

The V gene is TRBV3-1 (or the pseudogene TRBV3-2), the J gene TRBJ2-3; D is perhaps TRBD1 (5 bases). This CDR3 spans 14 amino acids. The V gene lost 4 bases and the J gene lost 10 bases, with 18 bases spanning the gap. The germline gives CDR1 LGHDT, CDR2 YNNKEL (reference sequence). This CDR3 is CASSPLDTSRAQYF. CDR3 DNA: TGTGCCAGCAGCCCCTTGGACACTTCACGGGCGCAGTATTTT.

The rearrangement links TRBV10-1 to TRBJ2-5; a weak D match, TRBD1 (6 bases). Trimming took off 2 bases at V and 7 bases at J, with 14 bases between the two ends. The germline V gene encodes CDR1 WNHNN and CDR2 SYGVQD (reference sequence). The CDR3 loop spans 14 amino acids. The CDR3 DNA reads TGCGCCAGCAGTGAGGGGCAGGGGACGGGGACCCAGTACTTC. Amino acids: CASSEGQGTGTQYF.

This clone showed up just once. V gene TRBV6-1 combines with J gene TRBJ2-3; D possibly corresponds to TRBD1 (6 bases). CDR3 size: 15 residues. Germline-derived CDR1 and CDR2 are MNHNS and SASEGT. Trimming removed 3 bases from V and 2 bases from J, with 12 bases in between. Written as DNA, the CDR3 is TGTGCCAGCAGTGACCCGTGGGGACACACAGATACGCAGTATTTT. This encodes CASSDPWGHTDTQYF.

V is TRBV19 and J is TRBJ1-2, with D maybe TRBD1 (5 bases). Deletions cut 4 bases from V and 8 bases from J, with 14 bases between. Germline V lookup: CDR1 LNHDA, CDR2 SQIVND (reference sequence). CDR3 size: 13 residues. The CDR3 sequence is CASSRMSGVGYTF. CDR3 nucleotides: TGTGCCAGTAGTAGGATGTCGGGGGTGGGCTACACCTTC.

The rearrangement links TRBV30 to TRBJ1-1; the D is unclear. V lost 1 base and J 0 bases, leaving 6 bases between the germline ends. Germline V gene lookup returns CDR1 GTSNPN and CDR2 SVGIG (reference sequence). The CDR3 is 13 amino acids. Here the CDR3 reads CAWSAGMNTEAFF. The CDR3 DNA sequence: TGTGCCTGGAGTGCCGGGATGAACACTGAAGCTTTCTTT.

This clone came up once. The chain uses TRBV3-1 (or the pseudogene TRBV3-2) and TRBJ2-4; 7 bases agree with TRBD1. The CDR3 contains 14 residues. Germline CDR1 and CDR2: LGHDT and YNNKEL (reference sequence). J gave up 13 bases and V 0 bases, and 9 bases lay outside the gene matches. The CDR3 DNA follows: TGTGCCAGCAGCCAAGATCAAATCACAGGGGCCCAGTACTTC. Protein: CASSQDQITGAQYF.

This clone has a handful of counts. This rearrangement joins TRBV7-9 to TRBJ2-7; no clear D. CDR3 length: 15 amino acids. Germline CDR1 and CDR2: SEHNR and FQNEAQ (reference sequence). Trimming left V 2 bases short and J 0 bases short, with 11 bases between. The CDR3 nucleotides are TGTGCCAGCAGCTTACTAGGTGAAAGCTCCTACGAGCAGTACTTC. This encodes CASSLLGESSYEQYF.

The chain recombines TRBV5-1 with TRBJ2-1; 11 nucleotides align to TRBD1. From germline, CDR1 is SGHRS and CDR2 YFSETQ. The CDR3 loop spans 17 amino acids. The V segment lost 1 base and the J segment 3 bases; nucleotides outside the gene matches: 6. CDR3 protein: CASSLLRTGGNYNEQFF. Here the CDR3 DNA reads TGCGCCAGCAGCTTGCTTAGGACAGGGGGCAACTACAATGAGCAGTTCTTC.

This chain uses TRBV5-1 with TRBJ2-3; 10 nucleotides line up with TRBD2. The CDR3 length is 16 residues. The germline V gene encodes CDR1 SGHRS and CDR2 YFSETQ. The J segment lost 2 bases and the V segment lost 4 bases, leaving 7 bases of the junction unmatched. The CDR3 here is CASSTSSGRNTDTQYF. The CDR3 coding sequence is TGCGCCAGCAGCACAAGTAGCGGGAGGAACACAGATACGCAGTATTTT.

The chain combines TRBV28 with TRBJ2-3; 10 nucleotides agree with TRBD1. This CDR3 is built from 15 residues. With 5 bases clipped from V and 4 bases from J, the junction kept 6 bases outside the gene matches. Germline V gene lookup returns CDR1 MDHEN and CDR2 SYDVKM. CDR3 DNA sequence: TGTGCCAGCAGTCGGACAGGGGGAGGAGCAGATACGCAGTATTTT. Translation: CASSRTGGGADTQYF.